The entry below gives a single T cell receptor (beta chain) sequence along with its context. The source of the sample is a study of T cells in localized non-small cell lung cancer. CDR3 length: 8 amino acids. CDR1 and CDR2 (germline): LNHDA, SQIVND (reference sequence). The table came from immunoSEQ multiplex PCR; TCRdb's copy has only in-frame clones and leaves some out. Of tens of thousands of clones in the sample, roughly nine tenths are singletons; the top ten hold 20%. The chain has TRBV19 and TRBJ2-3; D gene ambiguous. This receptor was identified in a man aged 40-75 years with stage I lung adenocarcinoma. The sample here was peripheral blood, taken before any cancer treatment. CDR3: CSPDTQYF. In DNA form, the CDR3 reads TGTTCCCCCGATACGCAGTATTTT.